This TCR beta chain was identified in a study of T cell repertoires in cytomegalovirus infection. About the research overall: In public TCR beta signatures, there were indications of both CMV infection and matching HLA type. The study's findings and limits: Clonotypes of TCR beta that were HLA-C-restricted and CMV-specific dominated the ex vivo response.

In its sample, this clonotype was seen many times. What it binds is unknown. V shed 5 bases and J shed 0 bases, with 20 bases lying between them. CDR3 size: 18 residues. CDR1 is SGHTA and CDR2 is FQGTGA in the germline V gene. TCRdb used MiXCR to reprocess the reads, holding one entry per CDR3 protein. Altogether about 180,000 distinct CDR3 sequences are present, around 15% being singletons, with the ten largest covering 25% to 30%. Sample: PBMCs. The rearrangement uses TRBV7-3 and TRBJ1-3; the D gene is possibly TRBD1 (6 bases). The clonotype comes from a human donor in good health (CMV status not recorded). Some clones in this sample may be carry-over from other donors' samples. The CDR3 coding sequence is TGTGCCAGCAGCGTATCCGGGACAACCTCGAGCTCTGGAAACACCATATATTTT. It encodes CASSVSGTTSSSGNTIYF.